The clone carrying this T cell receptor beta chain occurred a few times. Its antigen is as yet unknown. These data originate in a study of T-cell memory formation after mild COVID-19. The overall study: TCR clusters were mostly donor specific.

The CDR3 contains 14 residues. V was pared by 5 bases and J by 6 bases, with 6 bases of the junction left unmatched. CDR1 SQVTM and CDR2 ANQGSEA come from the germline V gene. Libraries for TCRalpha and TCRbeta carried sample barcodes and unique molecular identifiers via 5'RACE. TCRdb analysed the 5' RACE reads with MiXCR anew, one entry per CDR3 protein. The repertoire includes roughly 410,000 distinct CDR3 sequences, 20% to 25% of them detected once, and 8.8% sits in the top ten. Study outcomes and limitations: Clones shrinking between day 15 and 85 showed a balanced CD4/CD8 split, and those that grew later tilted toward CD4+. CD4+ clones that contracted lay mainly in CM and EM; CD8+ ones lay in EMRA.

The chain employs TRBV29-1 and TRBJ2-1; 11 bases fit TRBD2. The sequence was obtained from an adult woman who had mild COVID-19 (a few samples of this study predate the infection). Cell type and time point are not known. Sequences were obtained from PBMCs or a T cell subset sorted from them (not recorded which). The CDR3 DNA sequence: TGCAGCGTTAGATTAGCGGGGGGGCCCAATGAGCAGTTCTTC. This gives the protein CSVRLAGGPNEQFF.